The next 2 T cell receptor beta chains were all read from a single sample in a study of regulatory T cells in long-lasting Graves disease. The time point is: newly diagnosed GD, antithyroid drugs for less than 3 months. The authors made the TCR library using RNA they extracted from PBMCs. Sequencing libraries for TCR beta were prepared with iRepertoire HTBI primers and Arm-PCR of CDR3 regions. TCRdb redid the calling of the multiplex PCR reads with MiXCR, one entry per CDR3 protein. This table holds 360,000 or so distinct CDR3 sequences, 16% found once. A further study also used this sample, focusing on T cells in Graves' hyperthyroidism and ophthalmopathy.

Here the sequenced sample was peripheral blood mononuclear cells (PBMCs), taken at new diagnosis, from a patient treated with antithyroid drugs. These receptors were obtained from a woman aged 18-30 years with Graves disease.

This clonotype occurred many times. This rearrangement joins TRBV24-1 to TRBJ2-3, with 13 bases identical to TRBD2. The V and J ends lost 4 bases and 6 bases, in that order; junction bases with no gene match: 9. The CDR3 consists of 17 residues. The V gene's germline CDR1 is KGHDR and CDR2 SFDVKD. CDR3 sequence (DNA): TGTGCCACCAGTGACCCCGGACTAGCGGGAGATGCGGATACGCAGTATTTT. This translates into CATSDPGLAGDADTQYF.

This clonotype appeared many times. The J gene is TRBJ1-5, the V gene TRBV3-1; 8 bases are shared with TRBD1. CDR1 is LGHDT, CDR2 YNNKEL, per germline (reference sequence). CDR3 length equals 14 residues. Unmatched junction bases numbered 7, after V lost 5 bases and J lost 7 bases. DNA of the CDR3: TGTGCCAGCAGCATTGACAGGGGCCTACAGCCCCAGCATTTT. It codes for CASSIDRGLQPQHF.